The clone carrying this T cell receptor (beta chain) was found many times. Its matching antigen is unknown. Time point: patch test 3, about 24 weeks after DPC sensitization. Treatment described: therapeutic diphenylcyclopropenone sensitization with weekly scalp DPC. TCRdb reprocessed the RACE reads with MiXCR, giving one entry per CDR3 protein. The sample contains 50,000 to 70,000 distinct CDR3 sequences, around 12% of which appear only once. The V segment lost 6 bases and the J segment 4 bases; nucleotides outside the gene matches: 4. The length of the CDR3 is 14 residues. The data originate from a study of human T cells and chemical hapten exposure. Study conclusions and caveats: Alopecia in the donors means their immune response may deviate from healthy people's.

The chain joins TRBV12-3 or TRBV12-4 to TRBJ2-1, with TRBD1 matching 9 bases. This TCR was recovered from a man younger than 40 with alopecia areata. Some clones in this sample may be carry-over from other donors' samples. The material sequenced was whole blood, taken in connection with sensitization to the hapten diphenylcyclopropenone (DPC). This CDR3 reads CASSRQGVYNEQFF. The CDR3 DNA is TGTGCCAGCAGCCGACAGGGGGTATACAATGAGCAGTTCTTC.